The 28 T cell receptor beta chains given below trace back to one sample, sequenced in a study of blood T cell repertoires in COVID-19. The assay was immunoSEQ multiplex PCR, and TCRdb's table has in-frame clones only and misses some. The table has more than 200,000 clones, over 75% seen once. Specimen: PBMCs or T cells enriched from blood (not recorded which). Every receptor here comes from a man in his forties who had recovered from COVID-19.

This clone was seen once. The chain recombines TRBV10-3 with TRBJ1-3; D perhaps matches TRBD1 (6 bases). CDR1 and CDR2 (germline): ENHRY, SYGVKD. Deletions cut 10 bases from V and 1 base from J, with 14 bases between. There are 14 residues in the CDR3. CDR3 coding DNA: TGTGCCACCCGCCCTGGACAGTCTGGAAACACCATATATTTT. Translation gives CATRPGQSGNTIYF.

The J gene is TRBJ2-7, the V gene TRBV7-9; 7 bases line up with TRBD2. Germline-derived CDR1 and CDR2 are SEHNR and FQNEAQ (reference sequence). CDR3 length: 15 residues. The junction had 3 bases not matched to a gene; V was cut back by 1 base and J by 0 bases. The CDR3 reads CASSLDGRPSYEQYF. The DNA for the CDR3 is TGTGCCAGCAGCTTAGACGGGAGGCCCTCCTACGAGCAGTACTTC.

This CDR3 reads CATAWTVASGNTIYF. CDR3 DNA: TGTGCCACAGCGTGGACAGTGGCCTCTGGAAACACCATATATTTT. V usage is TRBV19 and J usage is TRBJ1-3, with D possibly being TRBD1 (6 bases). CDR3 length equals 15 residues. Germline CDR1 LNHDA, CDR2 SQIVND (reference sequence). V lost 10 bases to trimming and J lost 0 bases, with 16 bases between them.

This chain uses TRBV7-2 with TRBJ2-3; 8 nucleotides match TRBD2. Germline-derived CDR1 and CDR2 are SGHTA and FQGNSA. J lost 0 bases, V lost 1 base, and 6 bases had no gene match. The CDR3 is 17 residues long. Here the CDR3 DNA reads TGTGCCAGCAGCTTAGATTTAGCGGGACTAAGCACAGATACGCAGTATTTT. Residues: CASSLDLAGLSTDTQYF.

The chain links TRBV7-2 to TRBJ2-5; 10 bases map to TRBD2. Germline-derived CDR1 and CDR2 are SGHTA and FQGNSA. The J segment lost 4 bases and the V segment lost 5 bases, leaving 7 bases of the junction unmatched. There are 15 residues in the CDR3. CDR3 protein: CASSPQRGGRETQYF. CDR3 DNA sequence: TGTGCCAGCAGCCCTCAGCGGGGGGGCCGAGAGACCCAGTACTTC.

This chain links TRBV28 with TRBJ1-6; 8 bases align to TRBD1. Trimming cost V 5 bases and J 7 bases; bases outside gene matches: 4. Per the germline V gene, CDR1 is MDHEN and CDR2 is SYDVKM. The CDR3 is 14 amino acids. The CDR3 loop is CASSAGQANSPLHF. The CDR3 DNA follows: TGTGCCAGCAGTGCGGGACAGGCGAATTCACCCCTCCACTTT.

CDR3 DNA: TGTGCCATCAGTGTAGAGGAGAATGAGCAGTTCTTC. Encoded protein: CAISVEENEQFF. V and J are TRBV10-3 and TRBJ2-1; D remains unclear. The V gene lost 4 bases and the J gene lost 7 bases, with 8 bases spanning the gap. Germline values: CDR1 ENHRY, CDR2 SYGVKD. This CDR3 has 12 residues.

This rearrangement joins TRBV5-6 to TRBJ1-2, with 7 bases that match TRBD1. The CDR3 sequence is 13 residues long. CDR1 and CDR2 (germline): SGHDT, YYEEEE. V lost 6 bases to trimming and J lost 5 bases; unmatched junction nucleotides: 7. The CDR3 reads CASTDGTAYGYTF. CDR3 nucleotides: TGTGCCAGCACCGACGGGACAGCTTATGGCTACACCTTC.

The V call is TRBV30, the J call TRBJ1-1; D gene unclear. Trimming left V 7 bases short and J 5 bases short, with 11 bases between. Germline CDR1 reads GTSNPN; CDR2 reads SVGIG (reference sequence). This CDR3 comprises 11 residues. The CDR3 loop is CASSGRTEAFF. DNA of the CDR3: TGTGCCTCCTCAGGCCGGACTGAAGCTTTCTTT.

This chain uses TRBV10-1 with TRBJ2-7, with D perhaps matching TRBD2 (5 bases). The germline V gene has CDR1 WNHNN and CDR2 SYGVQD (reference sequence). Between the trimmed V and J ends, which lost 3 bases and 1 base, there was a span of 19 bases. The CDR3 is made up of 17 amino acids. CDR3 nucleotide sequence: TGCGCCAGCAGTGAAGATAAGGAGGTCTTGGGTTCCTACGAGCAGTACTTC. This codes for CASSEDKEVLGSYEQYF.

The count of this clone is one. This chain connects TRBV24-1 to TRBJ1-5, with a tentative D call TRBD1 (6 bases). The CDR3 spans 16 residues. Trimming cost V 7 bases and J 1 base, with 16 bases left between them. CDR1 KGHDR and CDR2 SFDVKD come from the germline V gene. CDR3 sequence reads: CATSGGGGESNQPQHF. For the CDR3, the DNA is TGTGCCACCAGCGGGGGGGGCGGGGAAAGCAATCAGCCCCAGCATTTT.

This clone was observed at least ten times. This chain connects TRBV4-3 to TRBJ1-2; TRBD1 is a possible D gene (5 bases). Germline V gene data show CDR1 as LGHNA and CDR2 as YSLEER. The CDR3 sequence is 15 residues long. Trimming pared 5 bases from V and 4 bases from J, leaving 17 bases between. CDR3 protein: CASSLDSRGAYGYTF. The CDR3 nucleotides read TGCGCCAGCAGCTTAGACAGTCGTGGTGCCTATGGCTACACCTTC.

J is TRBJ2-1 and V is TRBV5-1; TRBD2 agrees at 9 bases. The junction had 4 bases not matched to a gene; V was cut back by 0 bases and J by 6 bases. The CDR3 is 15 residues long. Germline loops: CDR1 SGHRS, CDR2 YFSETQ. The CDR3 nucleotides read TGCGCCAGCAGCTTGGCCGAGCGGGAGGTCAATGAGCAGTTCTTC. This gives the protein CASSLAEREVNEQFF.

V is TRBV27 and J is TRBJ2-5, with TRBD1 as a possible D gene (6 bases). V shed 4 bases and J shed 5 bases, with 17 bases lying between them. The CDR3 totals 15 residues. Looked up from germline, CDR1 is MNHEY and CDR2 is SMNVEV (reference sequence). In DNA, the CDR3 is TGTGCCAGCAGTTCTACAGGGCGATGGGAGGAGACCCAGTACTTC. Its protein product is CASSSTGRWEETQYF.

In this sample, this clone turned up once. The chain links TRBV10-3 to TRBJ1-3, with D hard to call. Trimming removed 0 bases at V and 2 bases at J, with 5 bases between. Germline assignment: CDR1 ENHRY and CDR2 SYGVKD. The CDR3 consists of 14 residues. The CDR3 nucleotides read TGTGCCATCAGTGAGTCCGGGACTGGAAACACCATATATTTT. It yields the protein CAISESGTGNTIYF.

This chain links TRBV28 with TRBJ1-4, with 8 bases aligning to TRBD1. The CDR3 loop spans 15 amino acids. Losses at the gene ends were 5 bases for V and 8 bases for J; bases not matched to a gene: 10. CDR1 is MDHEN and CDR2 is SYDVKM in the germline V gene. CDR3 DNA sequence: TGTGCCAGCAGTCTGCAGACAGGGGTTTGGGAAAAACTGTTTTTT. Its protein product is CASSLQTGVWEKLFF.

This clone was counted a few times. This rearrangement joins TRBV12-3 or TRBV12-4 to TRBJ2-2; 7 positions agree with TRBD1. J was trimmed by 6 bases and V by 6 bases; bases with no gene match: 4. The CDR3 loop spans 13 amino acids. CDR3 sequence reads: CASRRDRAGELFF. In DNA, the CDR3 is TGTGCCAGCAGGCGCGACAGGGCCGGGGAGCTGTTTTTT.

The chain joins TRBV19 to TRBJ1-1, with D unclear. In germline, CDR1 is LNHDA, CDR2 SQIVND (reference sequence). Trimming left V 4 bases short and J 0 bases short, with 6 bases between. CDR3 length: 13 residues. The CDR3 DNA reads as TGTGCCAGTAGTAGGCCATTGAACACTGAAGCTTTCTTT. This encodes CASSRPLNTEAFF.

The CDR3 DNA is TGTGCCAGCCGCGAGGGTTGGAGTCAGCCCCAGCATTTT. It codes for CASREGWSQPQHF. The chain uses TRBV2 and TRBJ1-5; D remains ambiguous. The CDR3 contains 13 residues. The germline gives CDR1 SNHLY, CDR2 FYNNEI. Trimming took off 8 bases at V and 6 bases at J, with 14 bases between the two ends.

The rearrangement links TRBV27 to TRBJ2-7; 9 bases are a match to TRBD1. CDR3 size: 13 residues. Germline trimming cut 5 bases from V and 4 bases from J; bases unmatched to any gene: 3. Per the germline V gene, CDR1 is MNHEY and CDR2 is SMNVEV (reference sequence). The CDR3 bases are TGTGCCAGCAGTCGCGGGACAGGGTACGAGCAGTACTTC. Protein product: CASSRGTGYEQYF.

V and J are TRBV11-1 and TRBJ1-1; TRBD1 agrees at 9 bases. Germline values: CDR1 SGHAT, CDR2 FQDESV (reference sequence). The CDR3 covers 16 residues. The trim removed 5 bases at V and 5 bases at J, leaving 12 bases unmatched. CDR3 coding DNA: TGTGCCAGCAGCCGGGACAGGGTAAGTTCGAGGACTGAAGCTTTCTTT. Amino acids: CASSRDRVSSRTEAFF.

V is TRBV9 and J is TRBJ2-5, with TRBD2 matching 7 bases. Germline V lookup: CDR1 SGDLS, CDR2 YYNGEE. The CDR3 contains 15 residues. J gave up 0 bases and V 4 bases, and 6 bases lay outside the gene matches. This chain's CDR3 is CASSLTSANQETQYF. CDR3 sequence (DNA): TGTGCCAGCAGCCTAACTAGCGCCAACCAAGAGACCCAGTACTTC. The whole variable domain, filled in from reference TRBV9 and TRBJ2-5, reads DSGVTQTPKHLITATGQRVTLRCSPRSGDLSVYWYQQSLDQGLQFLIQYYNGEERAKGNILERFSAQQFPDLHSELNLSSLELGDSALYFCASSLTSANQETQYFGPGTRLLVL.

Turning to this clone: The same CDR3 can be traced to other DNA sequences in this sample. The J gene is TRBJ2-7, the V gene TRBV30; D gene ambiguous. V lost 3 bases, J lost 1 base, and 4 bases lay in between. The CDR3 runs to 11 residues. CDR1 is GTSNPN, CDR2 SVGIG, per germline (reference sequence). CDR3 coding DNA: TGTGCCTGGAGCAGTTCCTACGAGCAGTACTTC. Protein sequence: CAWSSSYEQYF.

This sequence joins TRBV18 and TRBJ1-1, with TRBD1 matching over 9 bases. The germline CDR1 and CDR2 sequences are KGHSH and LQKENI. V shed 3 bases, J shed 4 bases, and the junction held 9 bases outside the gene matches. There are 16 residues in the CDR3. In DNA form, the CDR3 reads TGTGCCAGCTCACCTTTACCACAGGGGGCGAGCACTGAAGCTTTCTTT. It codes for CASSPLPQGASTEAFF.

This chain connects TRBV4-3 to TRBJ2-1; 12 positions match TRBD2. V dropped 1 base and J dropped 4; count of bases not matched to a gene: 5. The CDR3 consists of 17 residues. Germline V gives CDR1 LGHNA, CDR2 YSLEER. The CDR3 loop reads CASSQGTSGASYNEQFF. In nucleotides, the CDR3 is TGCGCCAGCAGCCAAGGGACTAGCGGGGCGTCATACAATGAGCAGTTCTTC.

This chain links TRBV6-5 with TRBJ2-5; 8 bases map to TRBD1. Germline V gene sequence: CDR1 MNHEY, CDR2 SVGAGI. The CDR3 is 13 amino acids. The ends lost 4 bases at V and 7 bases at J; junction bases unmatched: 5. CDR3 sequence reads: CASSSGQAGTQYF. The CDR3 DNA reads as TGTGCCAGCAGTTCGGGACAGGCGGGGACCCAGTACTTC.

The chain combines TRBV2 with TRBJ2-5, with D unresolved. Between the trimmed V and J ends, which lost 6 bases and 4 bases, there was a span of 15 bases. The germline gives CDR1 SNHLY, CDR2 FYNNEI. The CDR3 extends over 14 amino acids. The CDR3 DNA reads TGTGCCAGCAGCAGAAGCTCTCTAGGAGAGACCCAGTACTTC. Translated: CASSRSSLGETQYF.

This clone has only a few counts. This chain joins TRBV4-3 and TRBJ2-1; D not certain. This CDR3 has 16 residues. Trimming removed 3 bases at V and 2 bases at J, with 14 bases between. CDR1 is LGHNA and CDR2 is YSLEER in the germline V gene. CDR3 DNA: TGCGCCAGCAGCCATTTTGGCAGGCAGACCTACAATGAGCAGTTCTTC. As protein: CASSHFGRQTYNEQFF.